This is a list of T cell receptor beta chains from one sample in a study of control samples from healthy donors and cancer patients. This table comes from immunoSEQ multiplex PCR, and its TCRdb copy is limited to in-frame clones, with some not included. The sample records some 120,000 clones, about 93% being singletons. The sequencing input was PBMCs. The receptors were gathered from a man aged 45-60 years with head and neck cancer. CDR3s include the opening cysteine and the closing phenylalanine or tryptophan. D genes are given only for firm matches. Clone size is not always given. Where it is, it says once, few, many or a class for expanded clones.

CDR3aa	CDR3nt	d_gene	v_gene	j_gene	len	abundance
CSVESWTSISGNTIYF	TGCAGCGTTGAAAGTTGGACCTCCATCTCTGGAAACACCATATATTTT	.	TRBV29-1	TRBJ1-3	16	.
CASSEGGGDEQFF	TGTGCCAGCAGTGAAGGAGGGGGCGATGAGCAGTTCTTC	TRBD1	TRBV6-1	TRBJ2-1	13	once
CASSLSGYEEKLFF	TGTGCCAGCAGCTTATCAGGGTACGAGGAAAAACTGTTTTTT	.	TRBV7-6	TRBJ1-4	14	.
CASSLGANTEAFF	TGCGCCAGCAGCTTGGGTGCGAACACTGAAGCTTTCTTT	.	TRBV5-1	TRBJ1-1	13	.
CASANHPIQKDSPLHF	TGTGCTAGTGCGAACCACCCCATCCAGAAGGATTCACCCCTCCACTTT	.	TRBV12-5	TRBJ1-6	16	.
CASSQRKCPRTGVRAPMNTEAFF	TGTGCCAGCAGCCAAAGAAAATGCCCCCGGACAGGGGTTCGGGCGCCCATGAACACTGAAGCTTTCTTT	TRBD1	TRBV3-1/TRBV3-2	TRBJ1-1	23	.
CASSRPRDRVGQETQYF	TGTGCCAGCAGCCGCCCCCGGGATCGGGTCGGGCAAGAGACCCAGTACTTC	.	TRBV7-9	TRBJ2-5	17	.
CASSQASDYGYTF	TGTGCCAGCAGCCAAGCGTCAGACTATGGCTACACCTTC	.	TRBV3-1/TRBV3-2	TRBJ1-2	13	few
CASSVRRGVNYGYTF	TGTGCCAGCAGCGTCAGGCGGGGGGTTAACTATGGCTACACCTTC	.	TRBV7-2	TRBJ1-2	15	.
CASSTGTEETQYF	TGTGCCAGCAGTACCGGGACAGAAGAGACCCAGTACTTC	TRBD1	TRBV5-4	TRBJ2-5	13	.
CASSQAGTETQYF	TGCGCCAGCAGCCAAGCGGGCACGGAGACCCAGTACTTC	.	TRBV4-3	TRBJ2-5	13	.
CASSLEDGQAAESNYGYTF	TGTGCCAGCAGCTTGGAGGATGGACAGGCCGCGGAGTCTAACTATGGCTACACCTTC	TRBD1	TRBV5-6	TRBJ1-2	19	.
CASDPGLATHEQFF	TGTGCCAGCGATCCGGGACTAGCGACCCATGAGCAGTTCTTC	TRBD2	TRBV2	TRBJ2-1	14	.
CASGRTNAPYEQYF	TGCGCCAGCGGACGGACTAACGCGCCCTACGAGCAGTACTTC	.	TRBV5-1	TRBJ2-7	14	.
CASSLIQGPSSYNEQFF	TGCGCCAGCAGCTTGATACAGGGGCCTTCCTCCTACAATGAGCAGTTCTTC	TRBD1	TRBV5-1	TRBJ2-1	17	.
CASSELTDRGRAFF	TGTGCCAGCAGTGAACTAACGGACAGGGGTAGAGCTTTCTTT	TRBD1	TRBV6-1	TRBJ1-1	14	.
CASSFRSGGGEQFF	TGTGCCAGCAGCTTTCGGTCCGGGGGCGGTGAGCAGTTCTTC	.	TRBV11-2	TRBJ2-1	14	.
CASSQSWGIGAFF	TGTGCCAGCAGTCAAAGTTGGGGAATCGGGGCTTTCTTT	.	TRBV12-3/TRBV12-4	TRBJ1-1	13	.
CASSIEDGIANYGYTF	TGTGCCAGCAGTATAGAGGACGGAATAGCTAACTATGGCTACACCTTC	.	TRBV6-2/TRBV6-3	TRBJ1-2	16	.
CASSPGQGNRGYTF	TGCGCCAGCAGCCCGGGACAGGGTAATAGAGGCTACACCTTC	TRBD1	TRBV5-1	TRBJ1-2	14	.
CASSPRGGTYEQYF	TGTGCCAGCAGCCCTCGAGGGGGAACCTACGAGCAGTACTTC	.	TRBV11-3	TRBJ2-7	14	.
CASSLAGAGNTEAFF	TGTGCCAGCAGCTTAGCGGGGGCCGGGAACACTGAAGCTTTCTTT	.	TRBV11-3	TRBJ1-1	15	.
CSASGGGLNEQFF	TGCAGCGCGAGCGGGGGGGGTCTCAATGAGCAGTTCTTC	TRBD2	TRBV29-1	TRBJ2-1	13	.
CASSLVGSYNEQFF	TGCGCCAGCAGCTTGGTTGGCAGCTACAATGAGCAGTTCTTC	.	TRBV5-1	TRBJ2-1	14	.
CASSSGGVSTDTQYF	TGTGCCAGCAGCTCAGGCGGGGTTAGCACAGATACGCAGTATTTT	.	TRBV7-2	TRBJ2-3	15	.
CASSEPGGGGYGYTF	TGTGCCAGCAGTGAGCCCGGAGGGGGCGGCTATGGCTACACCTTC	TRBD1	TRBV2	TRBJ1-2	15	few
CASSFQENTEAFF	TGTGCCAGCAGTTTTCAGGAGAACACTGAAGCTTTCTTT	.	TRBV6-4	TRBJ1-1	13	.
CATSRFQETQYF	TGTGCCACCAGCAGATTTCAAGAGACCCAGTACTTC	.	TRBV15	TRBJ2-5	12	.
CASTTSTGDMETQYF	TGTGCCAGCACAACATCGACAGGGGATATGGAGACCCAGTACTTC	TRBD1	TRBV5-4	TRBJ2-5	15	.
CASSLPGRRFF	TGTGCCAGCTCCCTGCCGGGTAGGAGGTTCTTC	.	TRBV6-5	TRBJ1-2	11	once
CASSTPGGRVNSETQYF	TGTGCCAGCAGTACCCCGGGGGGGCGCGTGAATTCAGAGACCCAGTACTTC	TRBD2	TRBV7-9	TRBJ2-5	17	.
CASNKGGGYEQYF	TGTGCCAGCAATAAAGGGGGAGGCTACGAGCAGTACTTC	.	TRBV7-9	TRBJ2-7	13	.
CASSQVHGGITDTQYF	TGTGCCAGCAGCCAAGTTCACGGGGGGATCACAGATACGCAGTATTTT	TRBD2	TRBV3-1/TRBV3-2	TRBJ2-3	16	.